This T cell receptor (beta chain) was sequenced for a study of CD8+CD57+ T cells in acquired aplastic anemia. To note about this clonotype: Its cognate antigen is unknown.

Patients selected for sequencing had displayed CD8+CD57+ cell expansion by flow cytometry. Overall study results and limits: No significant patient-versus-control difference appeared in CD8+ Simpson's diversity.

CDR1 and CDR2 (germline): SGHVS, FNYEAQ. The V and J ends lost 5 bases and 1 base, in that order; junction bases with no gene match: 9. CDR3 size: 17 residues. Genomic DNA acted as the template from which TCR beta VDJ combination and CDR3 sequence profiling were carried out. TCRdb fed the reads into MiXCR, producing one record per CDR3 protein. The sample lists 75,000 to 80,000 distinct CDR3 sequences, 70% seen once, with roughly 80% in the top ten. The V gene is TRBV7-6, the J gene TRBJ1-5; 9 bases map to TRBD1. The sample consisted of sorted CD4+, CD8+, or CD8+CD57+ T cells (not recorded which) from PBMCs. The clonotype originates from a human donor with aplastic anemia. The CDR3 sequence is CASSRRGQGKSNQPQHF. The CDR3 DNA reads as TGTGCCAGCAGCCGAAGGGGACAGGGTAAAAGCAATCAGCCCCAGCATTTT.